The 9 T cell receptor beta chains in this list originate from one sample, sequenced in a study of response to subunit inactivated influenza vaccine. MiXCR, applied by TCRdb to the RT-PCR reads, yields one record per CDR3 protein. The sample shows fewer than 700,000 distinct CDR3 sequences, 10% to 15% of them seen only once. Sequencing used PBMCs from blood, obtained about 6 weeks after vaccination. All receptors come from a man aged 50 to 59 who received an inactivated influenza vaccine.

V gene TRBV7-2 combines with J gene TRBJ2-7; TRBD2 agrees at 10 bases. V lost 5 bases to trimming and J lost 5 bases; unmatched junction nucleotides: 9. The CDR3 consists of 15 residues. Germline loops: CDR1 SGHTA, CDR2 FQGNSA. This CDR3 reads CASSRRGLASNEQYF. The CDR3 DNA reads TGTGCCAGCAGCCGCCGGGGACTAGCGAGCAACGAGCAGTACTTC.

The chain carries TRBV7-2 and TRBJ2-1; TRBD1 is a possible D gene (6 bases). This CDR3 is built from 13 residues. The germline V gene encodes CDR1 SGHTA and CDR2 FQGNSA. Trimming removed 10 bases at V and 4 bases at J, with 14 bases between. CDR3 in DNA: TGTGCCACCCGGGACAACCCATACAATGAGCAGTTCTTC. Protein sequence: CATRDNPYNEQFF.

This clonotype has at least ten counts. The chain employs TRBV7-2 and TRBJ2-4; D is undetermined. The CDR3 loop spans 13 amino acids. Germline V lookup: CDR1 SGHTA, CDR2 FQGNSA. The V end was cut by 1 base, the J end by 9 bases, with 10 bases between. For the CDR3, the DNA is TGTGCCAGCAGCTTAGGCACGCTCGGCATTCAGTACTTC. This codes for CASSLGTLGIQYF.

The table lists this clonotype with a few counts. The chain couples TRBV4-2 to TRBJ2-1; TRBD2 agrees at 10 bases. Germline values: CDR1 LGHNA, CDR2 YNFKEQ. CDR3 length: 17 residues. The ends lost 6 bases at V and 4 bases at J; junction bases unmatched: 12. The CDR3 DNA sequence: TGTGCCAGCAGTCTGTCACAAGCGGGGGGGAAGTACAATGAGCAGTTCTTC. Amino acids: CASSLSQAGGKYNEQFF.

V is TRBV11-2 and J is TRBJ2-7; D gene unclear. V lost 5 bases and J 9 bases, leaving 17 bases between the germline ends. Looked up from germline, CDR1 is SGHAT and CDR2 is FQNNGV. The CDR3 extends over 13 amino acids. CDR3 loop: CASSPPAEWRQYF. CDR3 coding DNA: TGTGCCAGCAGCCCCCCGGCAGAATGGCGGCAGTACTTC.

This clonotype was picked up a small number of times. V usage is TRBV20-1 and J usage is TRBJ2-7; TRBD2 agrees at 7 bases. This CDR3 contains 14 residues. Germline V gives CDR1 DFQATT, CDR2 SNEGSKA (reference sequence). V shed 6 bases, J shed 6 bases, and the junction held 14 bases outside the gene matches. The CDR3 region has the DNA TGCAGTGCCCTAGGGTGGGAGGGCCTGGTCGAGCAGTACTTC. Encoded protein: CSALGWEGLVEQYF.

The chain is built from TRBV4-2 and TRBJ2-7; 11 bases agree with TRBD2. Germline CDR1 is LGHNA and CDR2 is YNFKEQ. Trimming removed 7 bases from V and 7 bases from J; junction bases left unmatched: 33. This CDR3 comprises 22 residues. The CDR3 nucleotides read TGTGCCAGCACCCCTCTTCCTACGGGACTAGCGGATCCACTCCCTAGACTTTGGGAGCAGTACTTC. This sequence encodes CASTPLPTGLADPLPRLWEQYF.

This clonotype was recorded at least ten times. Sequence at one end of the junction differs from germline and may be a read error. This sequence joins TRBV5-6 and TRBJ1-1; weak D call: TRBD1 (5 bases). Germline-derived CDR1 and CDR2 are SGHDT and YYEEEE. The CDR3 is made up of 14 amino acids. In DNA form, the CDR3 reads TGCGCCAGCAGCTTAACGGGGGTAAACACTGAAGCTTTCTTT. Translation gives CASSLTGVNTEAFF.

Only a few counts were recorded for this clonotype. This chain joins TRBV11-2 and TRBJ2-3, with TRBD1 matching 8 bases. V dropped 5 bases and J dropped 6; count of bases not matched to a gene: 10. Germline-derived CDR1 and CDR2 are SGHAT and FQNNGV. The CDR3 loop spans 15 amino acids. The CDR3 coding sequence is TGTGCCAGCAGCCCGGGGATTGGACAGGGCGATACGCAGTATTTT. The encoded protein is CASSPGIGQGDTQYF.